The 6 T cell receptor beta chains presented below share a single source sample, sequenced in a study of OX40 agonist ivuxolimab in advanced cancers. The data were produced by immunoSEQ multiplex PCR, yet TCRdb's version contains in-frame clones alone and is incomplete. The repertoire holds more than 45,000 clones, with roughly 80% as singletons. The sample in question was CD4+ or CD8+ T cells sorted from blood, obtained in a trial of the OX40 agonist ivuxolimab. The receptors stem from an adult with an advanced solid tumor such as melanoma, head and neck, liver or kidney cancer.

The CDR3 reads CASSFRQGENSGANVLTF. In nucleotides, the CDR3 is TGTGCCAGCAGCTTCCGACAGGGGGAAAACTCTGGGGCCAACGTCCTGACTTTC. The chain recombines TRBV7-3 with TRBJ2-6; 9 bases are shared with TRBD1. With 3 bases clipped from V and 0 bases from J, the junction kept 6 bases outside the gene matches. The CDR3 is 18 amino acids. CDR1 is SGHTA, CDR2 FQGTGA, per germline.

This chain uses TRBV6-5 with TRBJ2-3, with 10 bases aligning to TRBD1. Germline CDR1 reads MNHEY; CDR2 reads SVGAGI. The CDR3 extends over 15 amino acids. V lost 5 bases to trimming and J lost 5 bases; unmatched junction nucleotides: 7. CDR3 protein: CASSLGTGVVDTQYF. In nucleotides, the CDR3 is TGTGCCAGCAGTCTTGGGACAGGGGTTGTAGATACGCAGTATTTT.

The chain employs TRBV28 and TRBJ1-4; D remains ambiguous. CDR1 is MDHEN, CDR2 SYDVKM, per germline. V shed 6 bases and J shed 6 bases, with 5 bases lying between them. The CDR3 totals 11 residues. The CDR3 DNA reads as TGTGCCAGCAGGGGTGATGAAAAACTGTTTTTT. Translated: CASRGDEKLFF.

This chain joins TRBV11-2 and TRBJ2-1, with 7 bases matching TRBD1. CDR1 SGHAT and CDR2 FQNNGV come from the germline V gene. Trimming at V came to 4 bases and at J to 3 bases, leaving 12 bases not matched to a gene. The length of the CDR3 is 17 residues. The chain's CDR3 is CASSSAGGLRGYNEQFF. For the CDR3, the DNA is TGTGCCAGCAGCTCCGCAGGGGGATTAAGAGGCTACAATGAGCAGTTCTTC.

DNA of the CDR3: TGTGCCAGCAGCGCGGTCGAGGGTGGAGATGGCTACACCTTC. Protein product: CASSAVEGGDGYTF. The chain combines TRBV7-8 with TRBJ1-2; no clear D gene. Germline CDR1 SGHVS, CDR2 FQNEAQ. The CDR3 spans 14 residues. Trimming took 5 bases from V and 6 from J, leaving 16 bases between them.

This clone was detected only a few times. The chain has TRBV4-2 and TRBJ2-3, with 12 bases identical to TRBD1. This CDR3 spans 16 amino acids. Germline V gene lookup returns CDR1 LGHNA and CDR2 YNFKEQ. V lost 1 base, J lost 3 bases, and 2 bases stayed unmatched. CDR3 sequence: CASSQGDRGRTDTQYF. The CDR3, as DNA: TGTGCCAGCAGCCAAGGGGACAGGGGGCGTACAGATACGCAGTATTTT.